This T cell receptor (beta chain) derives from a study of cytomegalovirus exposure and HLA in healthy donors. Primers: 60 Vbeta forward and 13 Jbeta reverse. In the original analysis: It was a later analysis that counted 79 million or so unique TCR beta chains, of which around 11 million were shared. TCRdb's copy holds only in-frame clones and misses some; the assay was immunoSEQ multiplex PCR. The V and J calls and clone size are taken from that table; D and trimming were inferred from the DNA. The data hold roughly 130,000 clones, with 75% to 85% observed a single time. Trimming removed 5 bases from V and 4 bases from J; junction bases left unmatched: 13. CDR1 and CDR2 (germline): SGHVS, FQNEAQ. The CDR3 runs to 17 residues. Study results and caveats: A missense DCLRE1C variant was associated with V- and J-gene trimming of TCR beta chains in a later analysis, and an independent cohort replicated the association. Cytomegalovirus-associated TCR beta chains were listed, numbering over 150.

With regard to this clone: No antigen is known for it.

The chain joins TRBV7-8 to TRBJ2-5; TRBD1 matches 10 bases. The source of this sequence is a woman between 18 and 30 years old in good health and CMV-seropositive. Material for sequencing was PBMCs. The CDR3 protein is CASSPIGTGVVRETQYF. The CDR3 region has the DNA TGTGCCAGCAGCCCAATTGGGACAGGGGTCGTCAGAGAGACCCAGTACTTC.